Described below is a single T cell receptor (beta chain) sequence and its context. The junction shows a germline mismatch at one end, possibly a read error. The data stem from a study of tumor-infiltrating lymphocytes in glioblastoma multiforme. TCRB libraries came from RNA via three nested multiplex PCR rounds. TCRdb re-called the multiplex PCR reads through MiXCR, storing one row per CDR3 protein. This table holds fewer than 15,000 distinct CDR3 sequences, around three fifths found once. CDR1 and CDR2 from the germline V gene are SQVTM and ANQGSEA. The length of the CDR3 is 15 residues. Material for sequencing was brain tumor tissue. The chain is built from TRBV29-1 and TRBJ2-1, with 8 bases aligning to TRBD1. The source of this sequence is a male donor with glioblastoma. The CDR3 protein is CSVATGGSSYNGQFF. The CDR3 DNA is TGCAGCGTTGCCACAGGGGGGAGCTCCTACAATGGGCAGTTCTTC.